This TCR beta chain was obtained from a study of blood T cell repertoires in COVID-19. Turning to the study itself: The study drew acute and convalescent COVID-19 samples from the United States, Italy and Spain. PBMCs, B-cell-depleted T cells, or T cells provided the cDNA or gDNA that made up the material.

CDR3 size: 13 residues. CDR1 and CDR2 (germline): SEHNR, FQNEAQ (reference sequence). The ends were cut back, 5 bases at V and 0 bases at J, with 7 bases in the middle. Original methodology: Nucleated cell counts were estimated from reference gene primer amplification. This table comes from immunoSEQ multiplex PCR, and its TCRdb copy is limited to in-frame clones, with some not included. V and J calls and clone size are copied from that table; D and trimming were computed from the DNA. The sample shows 95,000 to 100,000 clones, around 85% of them seen only once. The clonotype was recovered from a woman aged 70 to 79 with active or convalescent COVID-19. The V call is TRBV7-9, the J call TRBJ1-2; D perhaps matches TRBD1 (6 bases). What was sequenced was peripheral blood. The CDR3 protein is CASSRDTNYGYTF. The CDR3, as DNA: TGTGCCAGCAGCCGGGACACTAACTATGGCTACACCTTC.